The 19 T cell receptor beta chains below were found in one sample sequenced in a study of T cells in localized non-small cell lung cancer (dated by TCRdb to between 2020 and 2021). Library method: the immunoSEQ multiplex PCR assay. TCRdb obtained this table from immuneACCESS and retained in-frame rearrangements with V and J assigned. These tables miss some clones; where compared with another copy, unresolved V genes account for less than half of the shortfall, and the remainder is unexplained. Within this sample are 20,000 to 25,000 clones, with approximately 83% of them counted one time only. The ten top clones hold under 6.5% of the sample. The input for sequencing was peripheral blood, taken before any cancer treatment. The receptors stem from a male donor aged 60 or over with stage II squamous cell lung carcinoma.

The V call is TRBV10-2, the J call TRBJ1-1; D ambiguous. V was clipped by 4 bases and J by 1 base, with 13 bases between them. The CDR3 totals 15 residues. Looked up from germline, CDR1 is WSHSY and CDR2 is SAAADI. The CDR3: CASSGGRSGNTEAFF. The CDR3, as DNA: TGCGCCAGCAGTGGGGGTCGGTCGGGGAACACTGAAGCTTTCTTT.

Points on this clone: At one end, the junction sequence differs from germline, possibly due to a read error. The chain uses TRBV4-2 and TRBJ2-4, with 11 bases fitting TRBD1. The CDR3 extends over 20 amino acids. CDR1 LGHNA and CDR2 YNFKEQ come from the germline V gene. The CDR3 DNA is TGTGCCAGCAGCAAAGAAGTACCCGGGACAGGGGGTTTGGTCAAAAACATTCAGTACTTC. This encodes CASSKEVPGTGGLVKNIQYF.

This rearrangement joins TRBV6-1 to TRBJ2-7; TRBD1 is a possible D gene (5 bases). The CDR3 length is 14 residues. V shed 8 bases and J shed 3 bases, with 17 bases lying between them. From germline, CDR1 is MNHNS and CDR2 SASEGT. The CDR3 region is CASGRGSNVYEQYF. In DNA, the CDR3 is TGTGCCAGCGGTAGGGGATCGAACGTCTACGAGCAGTACTTC.

The rearrangement uses TRBV7-2 and TRBJ1-5, with 7 bases identical to TRBD1. The CDR3 has 15 amino acids. Trimming cost V 3 bases and J 1 base; bases outside gene matches: 3. Per germline, CDR1 SGHTA and CDR2 FQGNSA. CDR3 nucleotides: TGTGCCAGCAGCTTTTCGACAGGGAGCAATCAGCCCCAGCATTTT. It translates to CASSFSTGSNQPQHF.

The rearrangement links TRBV19 to TRBJ2-3, with D perhaps TRBD2 (6 bases). This CDR3 contains 17 residues. The germline gives CDR1 LNHDA, CDR2 SQIVND (reference sequence). V was pared by 5 bases and J by 0 bases, with 18 bases between. CDR3 sequence: CASSGWGERGSTDTQYF. The CDR3 DNA reads TGTGCCAGTAGTGGATGGGGGGAAAGGGGTAGCACAGATACGCAGTATTTT.

J is TRBJ2-1 and V is TRBV2; no clear D. V was cut by 4 bases and J by 2 bases, with 3 bases left in between. The CDR3 runs 12 residues. Germline CDR1 reads SNHLY; CDR2 reads FYNNEI. The CDR3 DNA sequence: TGTGCCAGCAGTGCAGCCTACAATGAGCAGTTCTTC. Amino acids: CASSAAYNEQFF.

This clone showed up just once. The V call is TRBV27, the J call TRBJ2-7; D is uncertain. Germline CDR1 MNHEY, CDR2 SMNVEV (reference sequence). With 2 bases removed from V and 0 bases from J, the gap between germline ends came to 11 bases. The CDR3 contains 15 residues. CDR3 sequence: CASSLRWASSYEQYF. CDR3 in DNA: TGTGCCAGCAGTTTAAGGTGGGCGAGCTCCTACGAGCAGTACTTC.

CDR3 in DNA: TGCGCCAGCAGCTTGAAAGGGACAGGGGACAACTATGGCTACACCTTC. Translation gives CASSLKGTGDNYGYTF. The chain has TRBV5-1 and TRBJ1-2; 10 bases are shared with TRBD1. This CDR3 is 16 amino acids long. CDR1 and CDR2 from the germline V gene are SGHRS and YFSETQ. The junction had 5 bases not matched to a gene; V was cut back by 1 base and J by 2 bases.

This sequence joins TRBV7-9 and TRBJ2-3; D is possibly TRBD2 (5 bases). Germline lookup yields CDR1 SEHNR and CDR2 FQNEAQ (reference sequence). Trimming stripped 0 bases from V and 2 bases from J, with 9 bases between. This CDR3 spans 15 amino acids. CDR3 sequence: CASSLAAGLTDTQYF. The CDR3 DNA follows: TGTGCCAGCAGCTTAGCGGCCGGACTCACAGATACGCAGTATTTT.

The chain uses TRBV21-1 and TRBJ2-3. TRBV21-1 is labeled a pseudogene. The CDR3 consists of 15 residues. The CDR3 here is CASNPRVPSTDTQYF. The DNA of the CDR3 is TGTGCCAGCAACCCAAGGGTGCCTAGCACAGATACGCAGTATTTT.

V usage is TRBV27 and J usage is TRBJ1-6; tentatively, D is TRBD1 (6 bases). This CDR3 spans 14 amino acids. V was pared by 0 bases and J by 7 bases, with 7 bases between. The germline V gene encodes CDR1 MNHEY and CDR2 SMNVEV (reference sequence). The CDR3 loop is CASSLSDRNSPLHF. CDR3 coding DNA: TGTGCCAGCAGTTTATCGGACAGAAATTCACCCCTCCACTTT.

The chain combines TRBV9 with TRBJ1-4, with D possibly TRBD1 on 5 matching bases. V dropped 1 base and J dropped 1 base, with 8 bases sitting between them. Germline V gene lookup returns CDR1 SGDLS and CDR2 YYNGEE. CDR3 length: 15 residues. The CDR3 nucleotides read TGTGCCAGCAGCGTATGGGGGGAAACTAATGAAAAACTGTTTTTT. This translates into CASSVWGETNEKLFF.

The chain carries TRBV5-1 and TRBJ2-2; D remains ambiguous. V was clipped by 4 bases and J by 2 bases, with 9 bases between them. Germline V lookup: CDR1 SGHRS, CDR2 YFSETQ. The CDR3 length is 14 residues. CDR3 sequence reads: CASSVDGNTGELFF. The CDR3 region has the DNA TGCGCCAGCAGCGTGGACGGTAACACCGGGGAGCTGTTTTTT.

The chain carries TRBV27 and TRBJ2-7; tentative D call: TRBD2 (6 bases). V was shortened by 1 base and J by 0 bases, with 25 bases between the two germline ends. The CDR3 is 20 amino acids. Looked up from germline, CDR1 is MNHEY and CDR2 is SMNVEV (reference sequence). CDR3 DNA sequence: TGTGCCAGCAGTTTATTCAGCCCCTCTTCCGGGGGTATATTCTCCTACGAGCAGTACTTC. Translation gives CASSLFSPSSGGIFSYEQYF.

The chain links TRBV5-1 to TRBJ2-5; D is possibly TRBD1 (5 bases). CDR3 size: 14 residues. Germline-derived CDR1 and CDR2 are SGHRS and YFSETQ. V was shortened by 3 bases and J by 2 bases, with 11 bases between the two germline ends. The CDR3 sequence is CASSWGPGQETQYF. The CDR3 DNA is TGCGCCAGCAGCTGGGGCCCTGGTCAAGAGACCCAGTACTTC.

The chain is built from TRBV19 and TRBJ2-5; 7 bases are shared with TRBD1. Per the germline V gene, CDR1 is LNHDA and CDR2 is SQIVND (reference sequence). This CDR3 has 14 residues. The V segment lost 5 bases and the J segment 5 bases; nucleotides outside the gene matches: 8. The CDR3 nucleotides read TGTGCCAGTAGTCGACAGGGAAGTGGGGAGACCCAGTACTTC. It is translated as CASSRQGSGETQYF.

The rearrangement uses TRBV2 and TRBJ1-2; D gene ambiguous. Germline V gene data show CDR1 as SNHLY and CDR2 as FYNNEI. The CDR3 runs to 13 residues. V lost 1 base and J 2 bases, leaving 5 bases between the germline ends. In DNA, the CDR3 is TGTGCCAGCAGTGAAGAGAGAAACTATGGCTACACCTTC. Translation: CASSEERNYGYTF.

The chain employs TRBV7-6 and TRBJ2-5; maybe TRBD2 (6 bases). Germline values: CDR1 SGHVS, CDR2 FNYEAQ. The CDR3 runs to 15 residues. The V end was cut by 5 bases, the J end by 6 bases, with 19 bases between. CDR3 sequence: CASSRDSGGGKTQYF. DNA for the CDR3: TGTGCCAGCAGCCGAGACAGTGGGGGAGGAAAGACCCAGTACTTC.

V is TRBV5-8 and J is TRBJ1-1; no clear D gene. Germline-derived CDR1 and CDR2 are SGHTS and YDEGEE. There are 13 residues in the CDR3. Trimming left V 4 bases short and J 1 base short, with 8 bases between. CDR3 nucleotide sequence: TGTGCCAGCAGCCCGGTGCCGAACACTGAAGCTTTCTTT. It translates to CASSPVPNTEAFF.